This TCR beta chain was captured in a study of beta chain features in type 1 diabetes. Findings of the study overall: Patients showed naive, central memory and Treg TCRB repertoires that appeared more similar than those of healthy donors. Type 1 diabetes patients showed a moderate but significant shortening of TCRB CDR3s in all four CD4+ subsets. Cells that show high TCR expression could be over-represented by cDNA sequencing.

A few counts support this clone. Its specificity is unknown. As every portion of the isolated RNA was reverse transcribed, the sequencing read expressed TCRB transcripts. TCRdb's table, derived via immunoSEQ multiplex PCR, lists solely in-frame clones and lacks some. The sample yields over 90,000 clones, 25% to 35% seen once. In germline, CDR1 is SNHLY, CDR2 FYNNEI. V lost 0 bases and J lost 3, with 7 bases in between. The CDR3 is made up of 14 amino acids. This TCR was recovered from a woman aged 18-29 years with type 1 diabetes. The source material was central memory CD4+ T cells from blood. The V gene is TRBV2, the J gene TRBJ2-3, with a weak D call TRBD1 (6 bases). Here the CDR3 reads CASSEATGTDTQYF. The CDR3 DNA sequence: TGTGCCAGCAGTGAAGCAACAGGGACAGATACGCAGTATTTT. The entire variable domain, with the rest obtained from reference TRBV2 and TRBJ2-3, is as follows: EPEVTQTPSHQVTQMGQEVILRCVPISNHLYFYWYRQILGQKVEFLVSFYNNEISEKSEIFDDQFSVERPDGSNFTLKIRSTKLEDSAMYFCASSEATGTDTQYFGPGTRLTVL.